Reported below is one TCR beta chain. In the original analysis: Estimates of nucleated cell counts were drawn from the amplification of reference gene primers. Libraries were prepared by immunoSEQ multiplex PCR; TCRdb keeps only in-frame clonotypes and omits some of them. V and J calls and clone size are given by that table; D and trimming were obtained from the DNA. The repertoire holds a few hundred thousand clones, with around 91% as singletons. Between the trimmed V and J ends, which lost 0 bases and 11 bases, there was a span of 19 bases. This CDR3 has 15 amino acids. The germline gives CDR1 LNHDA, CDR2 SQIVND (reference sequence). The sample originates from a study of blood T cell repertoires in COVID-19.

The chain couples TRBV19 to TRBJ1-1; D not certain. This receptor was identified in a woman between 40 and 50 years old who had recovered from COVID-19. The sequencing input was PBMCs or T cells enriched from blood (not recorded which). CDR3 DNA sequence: TGTGCCAGTAGTATAGATACTCTAGGCCAGCCACCGGCTTTCTTT. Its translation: CASSIDTLGQPPAFF. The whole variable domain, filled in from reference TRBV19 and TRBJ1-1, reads DGGITQSPKYLFRKEGQNVTLSCEQNLNHDAMYWYRQDPGQGLRLIYYSQIVNDFQKGDIAEGYSVSREKKESFPLTVTSAQKNPTAFYLCASSIDTLGQPPAFFGQGTRLTVV.